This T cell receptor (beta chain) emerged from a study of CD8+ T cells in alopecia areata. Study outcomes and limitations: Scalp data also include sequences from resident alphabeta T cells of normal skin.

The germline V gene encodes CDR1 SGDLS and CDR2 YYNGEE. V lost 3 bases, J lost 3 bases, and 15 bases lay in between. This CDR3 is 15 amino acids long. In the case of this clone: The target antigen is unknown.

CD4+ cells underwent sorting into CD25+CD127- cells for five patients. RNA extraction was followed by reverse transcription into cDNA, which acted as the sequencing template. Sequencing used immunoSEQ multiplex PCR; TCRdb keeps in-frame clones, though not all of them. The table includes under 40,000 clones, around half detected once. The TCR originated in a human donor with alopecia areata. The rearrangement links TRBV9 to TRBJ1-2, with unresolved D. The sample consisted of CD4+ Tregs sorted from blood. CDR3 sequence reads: CASSGEVVGYYGYTF. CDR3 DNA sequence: TGTGCCAGCAGCGGCGAGGTGGTCGGATACTATGGCTACACCTTC.